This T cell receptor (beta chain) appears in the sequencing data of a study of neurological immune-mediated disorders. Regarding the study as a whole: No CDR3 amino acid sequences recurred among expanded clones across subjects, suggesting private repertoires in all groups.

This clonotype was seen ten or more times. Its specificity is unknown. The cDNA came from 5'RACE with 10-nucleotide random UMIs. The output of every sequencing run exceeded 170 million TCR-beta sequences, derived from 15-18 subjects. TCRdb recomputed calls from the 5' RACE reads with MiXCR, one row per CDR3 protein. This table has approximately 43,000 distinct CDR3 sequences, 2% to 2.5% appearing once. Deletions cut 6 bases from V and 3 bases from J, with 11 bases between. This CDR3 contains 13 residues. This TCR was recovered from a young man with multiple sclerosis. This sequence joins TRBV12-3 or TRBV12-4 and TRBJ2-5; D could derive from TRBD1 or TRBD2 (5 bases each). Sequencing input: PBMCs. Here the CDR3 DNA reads TGTGCCAGCAGACCCGGGACGGAAGAGACCCAGTACTTC. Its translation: CASRPGTEETQYF.